A single TCR beta chain is shown here with its context. This entry comes from a study of blood T cell repertoires in COVID-19. The wider study: Samples came from the United States, Italy and Spain, spanning acute and convalescent COVID-19.

Authors' methods: From reference gene primer amplification, estimates of nucleated cell counts were derived. Repertoires were generated with immunoSEQ multiplex PCR, while TCRdb's copy carries only in-frame clones and drops some. V, J and clone size are those of that table, while D and trimming were read from the DNA. The sample includes under 200,000 clones, roughly 89% of them seen just once. Sequencing input: peripheral blood. The source of this sequence is a woman in her 70s with COVID-19, enrolled during active disease.

CDR3 protein: CASSLAGVPRTDTQYF. Written as DNA, the CDR3 is TGTGCCAGCAGCTTGGCAGGGGTCCCCCGCACAGATACGCAGTATTTT. V usage is TRBV11-2 and J usage is TRBJ2-3, with D possibly being TRBD1 (6 bases). The V and J ends lost 3 bases and 1 base respectively, with 14 bases between them. CDR1 and CDR2 (germline): SGHAT, FQNNGV. The length of the CDR3 is 16 residues.